Listed here are 20 T cell receptor beta chains from one sample, sequenced in a study of cytomegalovirus exposure and HLA in healthy donors. It was with 60 Vbeta and 13 Jbeta primers that the PCR ran. Measured with immunoSEQ multiplex PCR; TCRdb has only the in-frame clones, and not every one. This repertoire shows over 150,000 clones, approximately 80% found once; its top ten account for approximately 2.9%. The sequenced sample consisted of PBMCs. The receptors were sampled from a woman in her thirties or forties in good health and CMV-seropositive.

The chain uses TRBV6-1 and TRBJ2-7; no clear D. This CDR3 is built from 13 residues. Germline V gene data show CDR1 as MNHNS and CDR2 as SASEGT. V lost 2 bases and J 1 base, leaving 6 bases between the germline ends. CDR3 residues: CASSENSSYEQYF. The CDR3 DNA is TGTGCCAGCAGTGAAAACAGTTCCTACGAGCAGTACTTC.

Remarks on this clone: The identical CDR3 is also encoded by other nucleotide sequences in the sample. The chain carries TRBV2 and TRBJ1-1; TRBD1 might be the D (6 bases). V dropped 6 bases and J dropped 4 bases, with 15 bases sitting between them. CDR3 length equals 14 residues. The germline gives CDR1 SNHLY, CDR2 FYNNEI. Here the CDR3 DNA reads TGTGCCAGCAGCGAGACAGGACAGTTCACTGAAGCTTTCTTT. It specifies CASSETGQFTEAFF.

The J gene is TRBJ2-7, the V gene TRBV28, with D uncertain. The CDR3 covers 13 residues. The V gene lost 3 bases and the J gene lost 3 bases, with 9 bases spanning the gap. Germline V gene lookup returns CDR1 MDHEN and CDR2 SYDVKM. The CDR3: CASSLGTDYEQYF. CDR3 nucleotides: TGTGCCAGCAGTTTGGGCACTGACTACGAGCAGTACTTC.

CDR3 protein: CASSSGGDTQYF. CDR3 bases: TGTGCCAGCAGTTCGGGGGGGGATACGCAGTATTTT. This sequence joins TRBV6-1 and TRBJ2-3, with TRBD2 matching over 8 bases. V was clipped by 5 bases and J by 6 bases; unmatched bases: 1. Per the germline V gene, CDR1 is MNHNS and CDR2 is SASEGT. The CDR3 runs 12 residues.

The chain combines TRBV5-1 with TRBJ2-7, with 11 bases aligning to TRBD1. The germline V gene has CDR1 SGHRS and CDR2 YFSETQ. The trim removed 0 bases at V and 7 bases at J, leaving 12 bases unmatched. The CDR3 has 17 amino acids. Here the CDR3 DNA reads TGCGCCAGCAGCTTGGGGACAGGGGGCGGATTTAAAAGGGAGCAGTACTTC. Residues: CASSLGTGGGFKREQYF.

This rearrangement joins TRBV19 to TRBJ2-7, with D tentatively TRBD2 (5 bases). There are 14 residues in the CDR3. Looked up from germline, CDR1 is LNHDA and CDR2 is SQIVND (reference sequence). V lost 5 bases and J 3 bases, leaving 14 bases between the germline ends. The CDR3, as DNA: TGTGCCAGTAGTCCGCAGGAAGGGAGCTACGAGCAGTACTTC. The encoded protein is CASSPQEGSYEQYF.

The chain links TRBV6-1 to TRBJ2-7; D uncertain. The CDR3 consists of 12 residues. CDR1 and CDR2 (germline): MNHNS, SASEGT. V was pared by 9 bases and J by 6 bases, with 15 bases between. CDR3 loop: CASSAREAEQYF. The CDR3, as DNA: TGTGCCAGTTCTGCTCGCGAGGCCGAGCAGTACTTC.

This clone was found a few times. The CDR3 sequence is CASKNRGPGHGYTF. CDR3 DNA sequence: TGTGCCAGCAAAAACAGGGGGCCCGGCCATGGCTACACCTTC. This sequence joins TRBV2 and TRBJ1-2; 9 positions agree with TRBD1. V trimming: 7 bases; J trimming: 6 bases; junction bases outside the gene matches: 9. Germline CDR1 SNHLY, CDR2 FYNNEI. The CDR3 runs 14 residues. Full variable domain (rest looked up from reference TRBV2 and TRBJ1-2): EPEVTQTPSHQVTQMGQEVILRCVPISNHLYFYWYRQILGQKVEFLVSFYNNEISEKSEIFDDQFSVERPDGSNFTLKIRSTKLEDSAMYFCASKNRGPGHGYTFGSGTRLTVV.

The chain has TRBV7-9 and TRBJ1-1; D call uncertain. CDR3 length: 11 amino acids. Germline values: CDR1 SEHNR, CDR2 FQNEAQ (reference sequence). Trimming stripped 5 bases from V and 3 bases from J, with 4 bases between. CDR3 nucleotides: TGTGCCAGCAGCCACTACACTGAAGCTTTCTTT. Residues: CASSHYTEAFF.

In DNA, the CDR3 is TGTGCCAGTAGTATAGGGATACGCGGGGGGTCACTTCGACAAGAGACCCAGTACTTC. This sequence encodes CASSIGIRGGSLRQETQYF. V usage is TRBV19 and J usage is TRBJ2-5, with 8 positions matching TRBD2. The CDR3 is 19 amino acids. V shed 1 base and J 2 bases; nucleotides not matched to a gene: 15. CDR1 is LNHDA, CDR2 SQIVND, per germline (reference sequence).

The V and J genes are TRBV6-6 and TRBJ2-7; D unclear. CDR3 size: 13 residues. The germline V gene has CDR1 MNHNY and CDR2 SVGAGI (reference sequence). Trimming shortened V by 0 bases and J by 4 bases, and 7 bases separated the two germline ends. CDR3 nucleotides: TGTGCCAGCAGTTACTCTTCGAGGTACGAGCAGTACTTC. It encodes CASSYSSRYEQYF.

The rearrangement uses TRBV27 and TRBJ2-2, with 8 bases matching TRBD1. The V segment lost 9 bases and the J segment 6 bases; nucleotides outside the gene matches: 9. The CDR3 has 14 residues. Looked up from germline, CDR1 is MNHEY and CDR2 is SMNVEV (reference sequence). The chain's CDR3 is CASHRDRRAGELFF. The CDR3 bases are TGTGCCAGTCACCGGGACAGGCGTGCCGGGGAGCTGTTTTTT.

This chain uses TRBV6-1 with TRBJ2-7; tentative D call: TRBD1 (5 bases). Trimming shortened V by 3 bases and J by 3 bases, and 15 bases separated the two germline ends. The germline gives CDR1 MNHNS, CDR2 SASEGT. This CDR3 contains 15 residues. As DNA, the CDR3 is TGTGCCAGCAGTGATTCCGGCAGGGAATTCTACGAGCAGTACTTC. It translates to CASSDSGREFYEQYF.

This chain uses TRBV6-1 with TRBJ2-7; 12 bases match TRBD1. The CDR3 extends over 14 amino acids. V gave up 4 bases and J gave up 6 bases; unmatched junction bases: 4. CDR1 is MNHNS, CDR2 SASEGT, per germline. CDR3 sequence: CASSAGQGAGEQYF. For the CDR3, the DNA is TGTGCCAGCAGTGCGGGACAGGGGGCCGGCGAGCAGTACTTC.

The chain has TRBV25-1 and TRBJ2-5, with 11 bases lining up with TRBD1. The length of the CDR3 is 15 residues. V lost 8 bases and J lost 7; bases outside the gene matches: 12. The V gene's germline CDR1 is MGHDK and CDR2 SYGVNS. The CDR3 loop reads CASRGVGDRGVTQYF. CDR3 DNA sequence: TGTGCCAGCCGTGGGGTTGGGGACAGGGGGGTGACCCAGTACTTC.

The J gene is TRBJ2-3, the V gene TRBV5-8; TRBD2 might be the D (6 bases). Germline loops: CDR1 SGHTS, CDR2 YDEGEE. CDR3 length: 15 amino acids. V was trimmed by 4 bases and J by 0 bases, leaving 12 bases between them. The CDR3, as DNA: TGTGCCAGCAGCCTCCGGACTATTAGCACAGATACGCAGTATTTT. The encoded protein is CASSLRTISTDTQYF.

The genes are TRBV2 and TRBJ1-2, with unresolved D. The V end was cut by 9 bases, the J end by 4 bases, with 9 bases between. The germline V gene encodes CDR1 SNHLY and CDR2 FYNNEI. CDR3 length equals 11 residues. CDR3 in amino acids: CASKTGYGYTF. In DNA, the CDR3 is TGTGCCAGTAAAACTGGCTATGGCTACACCTTC.

The V and J genes are TRBV5-7 and TRBJ1-2; 7 bases are shared with TRBD1. TRBV5-7 belongs to the ORF category, with a function that is uncertain. This CDR3 contains 16 residues. V was clipped by 5 bases and J by 1 base; unmatched bases: 11. CDR3 sequence: CASSFGQDPFNYGYTF. The DNA of the CDR3 is TGTGCCAGCAGTTTTGGACAGGACCCATTTAACTATGGCTACACCTTC.

The genes are TRBV6-7 and TRBJ2-5; TRBD2 matches 12 bases. TRBV6-7 carries the ORF label, with uncertain function. The CDR3 is 18 amino acids. Trimming removed 0 bases from V and 5 bases from J; junction bases left unmatched: 10. CDR3 in DNA: TGTGCCAGCAGTTACTCTCTGGCTAGCGGGGGGGTATGTGAGACCCAGTACTTC. Translating it yields CASSYSLASGGVCETQYF.

The chain couples TRBV2 to TRBJ2-4; D perhaps matches TRBD1 (9 bases). This CDR3 is built from 19 residues. The V end lost 6 bases, the J end lost 3 bases, and 27 bases lay between the germline ends. The germline CDR1 and CDR2 sequences are SNHLY and FYNNEI. The CDR3 nucleotides read TGTGCCAGCAGCGTTAGGCCGGGGGGGACAGGGTTGGGCAAAAACATTCAGTACTTC. This encodes CASSVRPGGTGLGKNIQYF.